This TCR beta chain stems from a study of regulatory T cells in long-lasting Graves disease. Trimming left V 3 bases short and J 1 base short, with 9 bases between. CDR1 LNHDA and CDR2 SQIVND come from the germline V gene (reference sequence). The CDR3 contains 14 residues. The time point was: persistent/refractory GD, antithyroid drugs over 5 years with positive TRAb. PBMC RNA was the source of the TCR library. Patients all came to the study from an endocrinology department in Xi'an, China. To note about this clonotype: Its antigen is as yet unknown.

HTBI primers from iRepertoire and Arm-PCR of CDR3 regions yielded the TCR beta libraries. TCRdb processed the multiplex PCR reads anew with MiXCR; each CDR3 protein has one entry. The sample shows around 460,000 distinct CDR3 sequences, approximately 22% of them seen only once. Study findings and constraints: It was in persistent disease that TRBV28, TRBJ1-2 and TRBJ2-5 were favored. Persistent Graves' disease cases displayed lower TCR diversity than newly diagnosed ones. Exclusively peripheral blood, rather than thyroid tissue, was studied.

Material: peripheral blood mononuclear cells (PBMCs), obtained when the disease was refractory, from a patient treated with antithyroid drugs. This receptor was taken from a female donor with Graves disease. The genes are TRBV19 and TRBJ1-1; D gene unclear. CDR3 sequence reads: CASSILQPNTEAFF. The DNA for the CDR3 is TGTGCCAGTAGTATTCTGCAGCCGAACACTGAAGCTTTCTTT.